This T cell receptor beta chain is from a study of OX40 agonist ivuxolimab in advanced cancers. Background on the study: Treatment received earlier with anti-PD-1, anti-PD-L1 or anti-CTLA-4 agents was allowed, and less than 45% had some. The study, taken as a whole, reports: The study observed clonal expansion of CD4+ and CD8+ blood T cells by week 6 at 0.1 to 3.0 mg/kg. Antigen specificity remained undetermined for the expanded peripheral T cells. In the 0.1-3.0 mg/kg groups, partial responders showed among the lowest expansion.

J lost 2 bases, V lost 7 bases, and 5 bases had no gene match. The CDR3 totals 13 residues. Per the germline V gene, CDR1 is MDHEN and CDR2 is SYDVKM. As to this clone: Antigen: not known.

Sequenced by immunoSEQ multiplex PCR; TCRdb stores in-frame clones only, minus some. In the table there are about 80,000 clones, nearly 95% of which are singletons. The chain is built from TRBV28 and TRBJ2-7, with 7 bases lining up with TRBD1. Sample: CD4+ or CD8+ T cells sorted from blood, taken in a trial of the OX40 agonist ivuxolimab. The receptor was isolated from an adult with an advanced solid tumor such as melanoma, head and neck, liver or kidney cancer. This CDR3 reads CASNPDRTYEQYF. In DNA form, the CDR3 reads TGTGCCAGCAACCCGGACAGGACCTACGAGCAGTACTTC.